The 28 T cell receptor beta chains reported below all come from one sample, sequenced in a study of T cell changes during pregnancy in multiple sclerosis. Generated by immunoSEQ multiplex PCR, the TCRdb table keeps only in-frame clones and is missing some. The data show 30,000 to 50,000 clones, with 91% seen just once and around 0.5% held by the top ten. The sequencing used CD4+ T cells from peripheral blood mononuclear cells, collected in the third trimester of pregnancy. The receptors were sampled from a female donor in good health, enrolled as a control in a pregnancy study.

The chain carries TRBV6-6 and TRBJ2-7; D may be TRBD2 (5 bases). This CDR3 contains 14 residues. Deletions cut 6 bases from V and 2 bases from J, with 14 bases between. Germline CDR1 reads MNHNY; CDR2 reads SVGAGI (reference sequence). CDR3 region: CASRVRELTYEQYF. DNA for the CDR3: TGTGCCAGCAGGGTCCGGGAATTAACCTACGAGCAGTACTTC.

The chain links TRBV6-5 to TRBJ2-3, with a weak D call TRBD1 (5 bases). The V end was cut by 6 bases, the J end by 8 bases, with 15 bases between. The CDR3 contains 13 residues. CDR1 is MNHEY and CDR2 is SVGAGI in the germline V gene. The CDR3 coding sequence is TGTGCCAGCAGCTACACAGGCTCCGGTACGCAGTATTTT. Protein: CASSYTGSGTQYF.

V gene TRBV7-9 combines with J gene TRBJ2-3; 7 bases line up with TRBD2. The CDR3 extends over 15 amino acids. CDR1 SEHNR and CDR2 FQNEAQ come from the germline V gene (reference sequence). J lost 0 bases, V lost 3 bases, and 3 bases had no gene match. The CDR3 region has the DNA TGTGCCAGCAGCTTGGGTAGCGGGAGCACAGATACGCAGTATTTT. It encodes CASSLGSGSTDTQYF.

The J gene is TRBJ1-2, the V gene TRBV18; a weak D match, TRBD1 (6 bases). The V gene's germline CDR1 is KGHSH and CDR2 LQKENI. The ends were cut back, 3 bases at V and 4 bases at J, with 12 bases in the middle. CDR3 size: 14 residues. Written as DNA, the CDR3 is TGTGCCAGCTCACCCCAACAGGGCGGCTATGGCTACACCTTC. It is translated as CASSPQQGGYGYTF.

The chain has TRBV4-1 and TRBJ1-1; 7 bases align to TRBD1. Germline V gene lookup returns CDR1 MGHRA and CDR2 YSYEKL. The trim removed 3 bases at V and 0 bases at J, leaving 4 bases unmatched. The CDR3 is 15 amino acids. The CDR3 DNA reads TGCGCCAGCAGCCATCAACAGGGGTTGAACACTGAAGCTTTCTTT. Its translation is CASSHQQGLNTEAFF.

The V call is TRBV28, the J call TRBJ1-2; D uncertain. V lost 3 bases, J lost 4 bases, and 12 bases lay in between. Germline V CDR1 and CDR2: MDHEN, SYDVKM. This CDR3 has 14 amino acids. The CDR3 protein is CASSFSGDGYGYTF. DNA for the CDR3: TGTGCCAGCAGTTTTTCAGGCGACGGCTATGGCTACACCTTC.

V usage is TRBV10-3 and J usage is TRBJ2-3; D perhaps matches TRBD2 (5 bases). V was trimmed by 5 bases and J by 5 bases, leaving 20 bases between them. Germline CDR1 ENHRY, CDR2 SYGVKD. The CDR3 is 16 amino acids. CDR3 amino acids: CAISSVPGLLRDTQYF. CDR3 DNA: TGTGCCATCAGTTCGGTGCCGGGATTGCTTAGAGATACGCAGTATTTT.

The chain couples TRBV7-3 to TRBJ2-7; 8 nucleotides match TRBD2. The V and J ends lost 2 bases and 3 bases, in that order; junction bases with no gene match: 3. CDR1 is SGHTA, CDR2 FQGTGA, per germline. The CDR3 runs to 14 residues. The CDR3 protein is CASSLAGGNYEQYF. CDR3 nucleotide sequence: TGTGCCAGCAGCTTAGCGGGGGGTAACTACGAGCAGTACTTC.

The rearrangement uses TRBV7-2 and TRBJ2-5, with TRBD1 identical over 8 bases. CDR3 length: 14 residues. V gave up 5 bases and J gave up 4 bases; unmatched junction bases: 6. CDR1 is SGHTA, CDR2 FQGNSA, per germline. The CDR3 sequence is CASSPRTGSETQYF. DNA of the CDR3: TGTGCCAGCAGCCCGCGGACAGGGTCAGAGACCCAGTACTTC.

The CDR3 protein is CASRPGRRSTEAFF. The CDR3 nucleotides read TGTGCCAGCAGGCCAGGGAGGAGGAGCACTGAAGCTTTCTTT. V gene TRBV2 combines with J gene TRBJ1-1; D is perhaps TRBD1 (5 bases). The CDR3 is 14 residues long. The V end was cut by 6 bases, the J end by 4 bases, with 15 bases between. CDR1 is SNHLY and CDR2 is FYNNEI in the germline V gene.

The chain recombines TRBV18 with TRBJ1-5; TRBD1 agrees at 10 bases. The V gene end was trimmed by 6 bases and the J gene end by 4 bases; junction bases not matched to a gene: 3. CDR1 is KGHSH, CDR2 LQKENI, per germline. There are 14 residues in the CDR3. The CDR3: CASSGDRGNQPQHF. In DNA form, the CDR3 reads TGTGCCAGCTCGGGGGACAGGGGAAATCAGCCCCAGCATTTT.

This sequence joins TRBV5-1 and TRBJ1-1, with 7 positions matching TRBD1. Germline V gene lookup returns CDR1 SGHRS and CDR2 YFSETQ. V shed 7 bases and J 0 bases; nucleotides not matched to a gene: 3. This CDR3 spans 13 amino acids. Here the CDR3 reads CASRQGLNTEAFF. Here the CDR3 DNA reads TGCGCCAGCCGACAGGGTTTGAACACTGAAGCTTTCTTT.

The chain joins TRBV4-2 to TRBJ2-7; 9 nucleotides match TRBD2. The CDR3 totals 17 residues. Germline loops: CDR1 LGHNA, CDR2 YNFKEQ. The V segment lost 0 bases and the J segment 0 bases; nucleotides outside the gene matches: 6. Here the CDR3 reads CASSQEVVAGVSYEQYF. As DNA, the CDR3 is TGTGCCAGCAGCCAAGAGGTAGTAGCGGGAGTCTCCTACGAGCAGTACTTC.

This chain uses TRBV6-6 with TRBJ2-7; 10 nucleotides agree with TRBD1. With V trimmed by 4 bases and J by 5 bases, 11 bases remained unmatched. Germline loops: CDR1 MNHNY, CDR2 SVGAGI (reference sequence). The CDR3 is 16 amino acids. The CDR3 DNA follows: TGTGCCAGCAGTTTAAGGGGACAGGGGAGGATGAACGAGCAGTACTTC. Its protein product is CASSLRGQGRMNEQYF.

This clone has a single count. The rearrangement uses TRBV2 and TRBJ2-5; D not certain. Trimming took 7 bases from V and 5 from J, leaving 11 bases between them. This CDR3 is built from 12 residues. CDR1 is SNHLY, CDR2 FYNNEI, per germline. CDR3 coding DNA: TGTGCCAGCACCCCCGTTTCTGAGACCCAGTACTTC. Translated: CASTPVSETQYF.

The chain couples TRBV10-3 to TRBJ2-5; 9 bases fit TRBD2. This CDR3 spans 16 amino acids. CDR1 ENHRY and CDR2 SYGVKD come from the germline V gene. V lost 2 bases and J lost 5; bases outside the gene matches: 9. The CDR3 reads CAISEGLAGTSETQYF. For the CDR3, the DNA is TGTGCCATCAGTGAGGGGCTAGCGGGAACGAGTGAGACCCAGTACTTC.

J is TRBJ1-1 and V is TRBV7-9, with TRBD1 matching 7 bases. This CDR3 has 13 residues. Trimming took 3 bases from V and 5 from J; bases not matched to a gene: 3. The V gene's germline CDR1 is SEHNR and CDR2 FQNEAQ (reference sequence). CDR3 in DNA: TGTGCCAGCAGCTTTATACAGGGGACTGAAGCTTTCTTT. Translation: CASSFIQGTEAFF.

The chain is built from TRBV7-2 and TRBJ2-3, with D hard to call. Looked up from germline, CDR1 is SGHTA and CDR2 is FQGNSA. Trimming left V 4 bases short and J 4 bases short, with 9 bases between. There are 13 residues in the CDR3. Here the CDR3 reads CASSSTFADTQYF. CDR3 in DNA: TGTGCCAGCAGCTCTACTTTTGCAGATACGCAGTATTTT.

V usage is TRBV7-3 and J usage is TRBJ1-1; 7 nucleotides line up with TRBD1. Germline V gene sequence: CDR1 SGHTA, CDR2 FQGTGA. The length of the CDR3 is 14 residues. J lost 1 base, V lost 6 bases, and 5 bases had no gene match. CDR3 bases: TGTGCCAGCAGGGCCGGGACAGCGAACACTGAAGCTTTCTTT. Translating it yields CASRAGTANTEAFF.

V and J are TRBV7-9 and TRBJ1-1, with D perhaps matching TRBD1 (5 bases). V gave up 3 bases and J gave up 7 bases, with 12 bases separating them. The V gene's germline CDR1 is SEHNR and CDR2 FQNEAQ (reference sequence). The CDR3 length is 13 residues. Written as DNA, the CDR3 is TGTGCCAGCAGCTTGTTAGGGGCTAATGAAGCTTTCTTT. Amino acid sequence: CASSLLGANEAFF. Combining the CDR3 with reference TRBV7-9 and TRBJ1-1 gives the whole variable domain DTGVSQNPRHKITKRGQNVTFRCDPISEHNRLYWYRQTLGQGPEFLTYFQNEAQLEKSRLLSDRFSAERPKGSFSTLEIQRTEQGDSAMYLCASSLLGANEAFFGQGTRLTVV.

This clone was detected only once. J is TRBJ2-5 and V is TRBV5-4, with D perhaps TRBD1 (6 bases). From germline, CDR1 is SGHNT and CDR2 YYREEE (reference sequence). Between the trimmed V and J ends, which lost 2 bases and 7 bases, there was a span of 18 bases. The CDR3 has 15 residues. CDR3 nucleotides: TGTGCCAGCAGCTTAAACCAGGGGCCCCGGGGGACCCAGTACTTC. This sequence encodes CASSLNQGPRGTQYF. Based on the CDR3 plus reference TRBV5-4 and TRBJ2-5, the full variable domain is ETGVTQSPTHLIKTRGQQVTLRCSSQSGHNTVSWYQQALGQGPQFIFQYYREEENGRGNFPPRFSGLQFPNYSSELNVNALELDDSALYLCASSLNQGPRGTQYFGPGTRLLVL.

The V gene is TRBV30, the J gene TRBJ2-5; TRBD2 aligns across 10 bases. Germline CDR1 is GTSNPN and CDR2 is SVGIG (reference sequence). V lost 1 base, J lost 5 bases, and 4 bases stayed unmatched. This CDR3 has 14 residues. DNA of the CDR3: TGTGCCTGGAGTGGGGGACTAGCGTTGGAGACCCAGTACTTC. Encoded protein: CAWSGGLALETQYF. The variable domain in full, completed from reference TRBV30 and TRBJ2-5, reads SQTIHQWPATLVQPVGSPLSLECTVEGTSNPNLYWYRQAAGRGLQLLFYSVGIGQISSEVPQNLSASRPQDRQFILSSKKLLLSDSGFYLCAWSGGLALETQYFGPGTRLLVL.

The rearrangement links TRBV5-1 to TRBJ2-3, with 9 bases matching TRBD2. Germline V gives CDR1 SGHRS, CDR2 YFSETQ. The CDR3 extends over 15 amino acids. V lost 5 bases to trimming and J lost 1 base; unmatched junction nucleotides: 5. The CDR3 spells CASRREGRGTDTQYF. The CDR3 DNA reads as TGCGCCAGCAGGCGGGAGGGCCGGGGCACAGATACGCAGTATTTT.

V and J are TRBV19 and TRBJ2-6, with TRBD2 as a possible D gene (6 bases). V was clipped by 7 bases and J by 1 base, with 14 bases between them. The germline CDR1 and CDR2 sequences are LNHDA and SQIVND (reference sequence). CDR3 length equals 16 residues. CDR3 protein: CASTPGRESGANVLTF. CDR3 coding DNA: TGTGCCAGTACCCCAGGGCGGGAATCTGGGGCCAACGTCCTGACTTTC.

This clone was picked up a small number of times. The rearrangement joins TRBV27 to TRBJ1-1, with D perhaps TRBD1 (6 bases). The germline CDR1 and CDR2 sequences are MNHEY and SMNVEV (reference sequence). Trimming left V 8 bases short and J 5 bases short, with 18 bases between. CDR3 length: 14 amino acids. The CDR3: CASWEWGPKTEAFF. The CDR3 region has the DNA TGTGCCAGCTGGGAGTGGGGGCCTAAAACTGAAGCTTTCTTT.

The rearrangement uses TRBV7-2 and TRBJ2-1; tentative D call: TRBD1 (6 bases). Germline loops: CDR1 SGHTA, CDR2 FQGNSA. With 5 bases removed from V and 6 bases from J, the gap between germline ends came to 14 bases. The length of the CDR3 is 14 residues. The DNA of the CDR3 is TGTGCCAGCAGCCAGGGGCTAGCAGTCAATGAGCAGTTCTTC. Translating gives CASSQGLAVNEQFF.

V usage is TRBV27 and J usage is TRBJ2-3, with 8 bases matching TRBD1. Germline V gene lookup returns CDR1 MNHEY and CDR2 SMNVEV (reference sequence). J gave up 0 bases and V 6 bases, and 2 bases lay outside the gene matches. This CDR3 is built from 14 residues. CDR3 region: CASRRTGSTDTQYF. In DNA form, the CDR3 reads TGTGCCAGCAGAAGGACAGGGAGCACAGATACGCAGTATTTT.

This clone was seen a single time. The gene calls are TRBV7-9 and TRBJ2-5; D uncertain. CDR3 size: 11 residues. Germline V gene lookup returns CDR1 SEHNR and CDR2 FQNEAQ (reference sequence). The V end was cut by 6 bases, the J end by 5 bases, with 7 bases between. The CDR3 reads CASRVEETQYF. The DNA for the CDR3 is TGTGCCAGCAGGGTGGAGGAGACCCAGTACTTC.